This entry lists 30 T cell receptor beta chains sequenced from one sample in a study of shared clonotypes between healthy human individuals. The assay was immunoSEQ multiplex PCR, and TCRdb's table has in-frame clones only and misses some. The top ten hold approximately 13% of the sample, which has about 470,000 clones, around 75% seen once. Input material: PBMCs. The receptor source for this set is a woman between 40 and 50 years old in good health. Some clones in this sample may be carry-over from other donors' samples.

V usage is TRBV10-3 and J usage is TRBJ1-2; possible D gene TRBD1, 6 bases. Germline V lookup: CDR1 ENHRY, CDR2 SYGVKD. This CDR3 is 14 amino acids long. V lost 6 bases and J lost 3, with 14 bases in between. The chain's CDR3 is CAIRPHPGDYGYTF. The CDR3, as DNA: TGTGCCATCAGGCCCCATCCAGGGGACTATGGCTACACCTTC.

This chain links TRBV10-2 with TRBJ2-5; D unresolved. The DNA matches TRBJ2-7 better at its end, which makes the J call doubtful. The CDR3 loop spans 11 amino acids. Looked up from germline, CDR1 is WSHSY and CDR2 is SAAADI. This CDR3 is CASSESVEQYF. The CDR3, as DNA: TGCGCCAGCAGTGAGTCGGTCGAGCAGTACTTC.

The V and J genes are TRBV19 and TRBJ2-3; 10 bases match TRBD2. V dropped 6 bases and J dropped 8; count of bases not matched to a gene: 11. CDR3 length equals 15 residues. CDR1 and CDR2 (germline): LNHDA, SQIVND (reference sequence). DNA of the CDR3: TGTGCCAGTAGCCGCATTCTAGCGGGAGAGGGTACGCAGTATTTT. As protein: CASSRILAGEGTQYF.

V gene TRBV6-5 combines with J gene TRBJ2-7; tentatively, D is TRBD2 (5 bases). Per the germline V gene, CDR1 is MNHEY and CDR2 is SVGAGI. CDR3 length: 15 residues. V lost 2 bases to trimming and J lost 4 bases, with 15 bases between them. The DNA of the CDR3 is TGTGCCAGCAGTTACGGTAGAGACTGGAGGTACGAGCAGTACTTC. It codes for CASSYGRDWRYEQYF.

The chain combines TRBV28 with TRBJ2-7; 9 bases fit TRBD1. The CDR3 sequence is 13 residues long. V shed 5 bases, J shed 4 bases, and the junction held 3 bases outside the gene matches. Per the germline V gene, CDR1 is MDHEN and CDR2 is SYDVKM. CDR3 sequence reads: CASSPGTGYEQYF. The CDR3 nucleotides are TGTGCCAGCAGTCCCGGGACAGGGTACGAGCAGTACTTC.

The chain carries TRBV6-1 and TRBJ2-1; D could derive from TRBD1 or TRBD2 (6 bases each). Trimming took off 3 bases at V and 5 bases at J, with 14 bases between the two ends. Germline V gene sequence: CDR1 MNHNS, CDR2 SASEGT. There are 15 residues in the CDR3. The CDR3 protein is CASSEGAGPHNEQFF. DNA of the CDR3: TGTGCCAGCAGTGAGGGGGCGGGACCCCACAATGAGCAGTTCTTC.

The chain couples TRBV15 to TRBJ2-2, with a tentative D call TRBD2 (6 bases). Trimming took off 2 bases at V and 3 bases at J, with 13 bases between the two ends. CDR1 LNHNV and CDR2 YYDKDF come from the germline V gene (reference sequence). The CDR3 sequence is 16 residues long. In nucleotides, the CDR3 is TGTGCCACCAGCAGACGACTCTGGGGGGACACCGGGGAGCTGTTTTTT. Residues: CATSRRLWGDTGELFF.

This clone is a singleton in its sample. CDR3 in amino acids: CASSLRGLPNQPQHF. DNA for the CDR3: TGTGCCAGCAGCTTACGGGGCTTGCCCAATCAGCCCCAGCATTTT. The rearrangement joins TRBV11-2 to TRBJ1-5; D may be TRBD1 (5 bases). The ends were cut back, 2 bases at V and 3 bases at J, with 11 bases in the middle. The CDR3 runs to 15 residues. Looked up from germline, CDR1 is SGHAT and CDR2 is FQNNGV. Looking up the rest from reference TRBV11-2 and TRBJ1-5 gives the full variable domain: EAGVAQSPRYKIIEKRQSVAFWCNPISGHATLYWYQQILGQGPKLLIQFQNNGVVDDSQLPKDRFSAERLKGVDSTLKIQPAKLEDSAVYLCASSLRGLPNQPQHFGDGTRLSIL.

The chain employs TRBV30 and TRBJ2-3; 9 nucleotides match TRBD2. This CDR3 contains 15 residues. With 5 bases clipped from V and 1 base from J, the junction kept 7 bases outside the gene matches. Per germline, CDR1 GTSNPN and CDR2 SVGIG (reference sequence). The CDR3 loop is CAWSTSGWGTDTQYF. The CDR3 nucleotides read TGTGCCTGGTCTACTAGCGGGTGGGGCACAGATACGCAGTATTTT.

The J gene is TRBJ1-1, the V gene TRBV5-4, with 9 bases aligning to TRBD1. Trimming at V came to 4 bases and at J to 2 bases, leaving 6 bases not matched to a gene. The CDR3 runs to 15 residues. Looked up from germline, CDR1 is SGHNT and CDR2 is YYREEE (reference sequence). CDR3 loop: CASSTGTGLNTEAFF. CDR3 nucleotides: TGTGCCAGCAGCACCGGGACAGGGCTAAACACTGAAGCTTTCTTT.

The chain couples TRBV11-2 to TRBJ2-1, with D perhaps TRBD2 (6 bases). V was pared by 1 base and J by 12 bases, with 10 bases between. Germline lookup yields CDR1 SGHAT and CDR2 FQNNGV. The CDR3 is 12 residues long. The chain's CDR3 is CASSLVRERQFF. CDR3 coding DNA: TGTGCCAGCAGCTTAGTACGGGAGAGGCAGTTCTTC.

V is TRBV18 and J is TRBJ2-2; TRBD2 is a possible D gene (5 bases). Germline V CDR1 and CDR2: KGHSH, LQKENI. The V end was cut by 4 bases, the J end by 7 bases, with 7 bases between. The CDR3 has 12 amino acids. This CDR3 is CASSRGNGELFF. The CDR3, as DNA: TGTGCCAGCTCACGAGGGAACGGGGAGCTGTTTTTT.

The V gene is TRBV28, the J gene TRBJ1-1; D is perhaps TRBD1 (5 bases). This CDR3 has 14 residues. Per germline, CDR1 MDHEN and CDR2 SYDVKM. V lost 3 bases, J lost 2 bases, and 10 bases lay in between. The CDR3 sequence is CASSLAGYNTEAFF. Here the CDR3 DNA reads TGTGCCAGCAGTTTGGCAGGGTATAACACTGAAGCTTTCTTT. Using reference TRBV28 and TRBJ1-1 for the parts outside the CDR3, the full variable domain is DVKVTQSSRYLVKRTGEKVFLECVQDMDHENMFWYRQDPGLGLRLIYFSYDVKMKEKGDIPEGYSVSREKKERFSLILESASTNQTSMYLCASSLAGYNTEAFFGQGTRLTVV.

This clone was observed once. V gene TRBV6-4 combines with J gene TRBJ1-5; D not certain. The CDR3 extends over 19 amino acids. V was shortened by 0 bases and J by 4 bases, with 22 bases between the two germline ends. Germline V gene data show CDR1 as MRHNA and CDR2 as SNTAGT. CDR3 bases: TGTGCCAGCAGTGACTCCGATGGAGGGCCAGAGGGAGGAAATCAGCCCCAGCATTTT. Amino acids: CASSDSDGGPEGGNQPQHF.

The rearrangement links TRBV7-9 to TRBJ2-3; a weak D match, TRBD1 (6 bases). The V and J ends lost 5 bases and 2 bases respectively, with 23 bases between them. There are 18 residues in the CDR3. The germline V gene encodes CDR1 SEHNR and CDR2 FQNEAQ (reference sequence). The CDR3 DNA follows: TGTGCCAGCAGCCCTCTCGGCGGTGGGACACATCCCACAGATACGCAGTATTTT. This gives the protein CASSPLGGGTHPTDTQYF.

This chain links TRBV11-2 with TRBJ1-2; perhaps TRBD1 as D (6 bases). V was trimmed by 6 bases and J by 7 bases, leaving 15 bases between them. The germline V gene has CDR1 SGHAT and CDR2 FQNNGV. The CDR3 contains 13 residues. CDR3 nucleotide sequence: TGTGCCAGCAGTTTTACAGGGTCCCGTGGCTACACCTTC. This codes for CASSFTGSRGYTF.

V usage is TRBV30 and J usage is TRBJ2-7, with 8 bases matching TRBD2. Germline CDR1 and CDR2: GTSNPN and SVGIG (reference sequence). This CDR3 region has 15 residues. The V segment lost 4 bases and the J segment 2 bases; nucleotides outside the gene matches: 10. CDR3 nucleotide sequence: TGTGCCTGGAAACTTCTAGCGGGTGGCCCCTACGAGCAGTACTTC. Encoded protein: CAWKLLAGGPYEQYF.

V and J are TRBV6-5 and TRBJ1-1; D is unclear. V was clipped by 6 bases and J by 3 bases, with 8 bases between them. The CDR3 runs 12 residues. The germline V gene has CDR1 MNHEY and CDR2 SVGAGI. For the CDR3, the DNA is TGTGCCAGCAGGACCGGGGACACTGAAGCTTTCTTT. Residues: CASRTGDTEAFF.

The chain couples TRBV6-8 to TRBJ1-5; D ambiguous. V was trimmed by 4 bases and J by 6 bases, leaving 10 bases between them. Germline-derived CDR1 and CDR2 are MNHGY and SAAAGT. The CDR3 is made up of 13 amino acids. CDR3 sequence (DNA): TGTGCCAGCAGTTTAGAGGGATCTCAGCCCCAGCATTTT. It translates to CASSLEGSQPQHF.

The rearrangement links TRBV4-3 to TRBJ2-5, with 8 bases matching TRBD2. The tail of the sequence fits TRBJ2-7 better, so the J call may be wrong. Germline CDR1 LGHNA, CDR2 YSLEER. The CDR3 sequence is 17 residues long. As DNA, the CDR3 is TGCGCCAGCAGCCAAGATCTAACGGGAGGGCCCCACTACGAGCAGTACTTC. The encoded protein is CASSQDLTGGPHYEQYF.

The CDR3 loop reads CASSPASGYIDEQYF. The CDR3, as DNA: TGTGCCAGCAGCCCGGCGAGCGGGTATATCGACGAGCAGTACTTC. The chain joins TRBV11-1 to TRBJ2-7, with D possibly matching TRBD2 (6 bases). Germline lookup yields CDR1 SGHAT and CDR2 FQDESV (reference sequence). The CDR3 covers 15 residues. V lost 5 bases to trimming and J lost 5 bases, with 19 bases between them.

The rearrangement links TRBV5-6 to TRBJ2-4, with TRBD1 matching 7 bases. The ends lost 4 bases at V and 2 bases at J; junction bases unmatched: 6. The germline CDR1 and CDR2 sequences are SGHDT and YYEEEE. This CDR3 is built from 15 residues. The CDR3 coding sequence is TGTGCCAGCAGCGCCGCGACAGGGTCCAAAAACATTCAGTACTTC. Protein sequence: CASSAATGSKNIQYF.

The gene calls are TRBV5-4 and TRBJ2-3, with D unclear. CDR3 size: 16 residues. V was cut by 2 bases and J by 1 base, with 14 bases left in between. Germline V gives CDR1 SGHNT, CDR2 YYREEE (reference sequence). The CDR3 region has the DNA TGTGCCAGCAGCTTCGAAGTGGGCCGGGGCACAGATACGCAGTATTTT. Translation gives CASSFEVGRGTDTQYF.

V and J are TRBV18 and TRBJ2-5, with D perhaps TRBD1 (6 bases). The CDR3 extends over 14 amino acids. V lost 3 bases and J 8 bases, leaving 16 bases between the germline ends. Germline CDR1 and CDR2: KGHSH and LQKENI. The chain's CDR3 is CASSPPGQGFTQYF. Written as DNA, the CDR3 is TGTGCCAGCTCACCGCCCGGCCAGGGGTTTACCCAGTACTTC.

This rearrangement joins TRBV30 to TRBJ2-3, with a possible D match to TRBD2 (5 bases). This CDR3 spans 13 amino acids. The germline CDR1 and CDR2 sequences are GTSNPN and SVGIG (reference sequence). V was trimmed by 3 bases and J by 1 base, leaving 8 bases between them. CDR3 loop: CAWRGAGTDTQYF. The CDR3 nucleotides are TGTGCCTGGAGGGGAGCCGGCACAGATACGCAGTATTTT.

J is TRBJ2-7 and V is TRBV5-4; D may match TRBD1 or TRBD2 (5 bases each). Trimming cost V 3 bases and J 1 base, with 14 bases left between them. Germline CDR1 and CDR2: SGHNT and YYREEE (reference sequence). This CDR3 region has 15 residues. In nucleotides, the CDR3 is TGTGCCAGCAGCTCCCCTGGGACCGCGTCCTACGAGCAGTACTTC. It yields the protein CASSSPGTASYEQYF.

At least ten counts were recorded for this clone. Other DNA sequences in the sample encode the same CDR3. The chain joins TRBV6-5 to TRBJ1-1, with 8 bases aligning to TRBD1. V lost 8 bases, J lost 6 bases, and 5 bases stayed unmatched. Germline CDR1 and CDR2: MNHEY and SVGAGI. CDR3 length: 12 amino acids. This CDR3 reads CASRQGSAEAFF. DNA of the CDR3: TGTGCCAGCCGACAGGGGAGCGCTGAAGCTTTCTTT.

This clone was seen a few times. V usage is TRBV18 and J usage is TRBJ1-1; D remains ambiguous. This CDR3 is built from 14 residues. V lost 3 bases and J 4 bases, leaving 12 bases between the germline ends. The germline V gene encodes CDR1 KGHSH and CDR2 LQKENI. The CDR3 sequence: CASSPVEWGTEAFF. The CDR3 DNA follows: TGTGCCAGCTCACCGGTAGAATGGGGCACTGAAGCTTTCTTT.

The genes are TRBV7-9 and TRBJ1-1; weak D call: TRBD1 (6 bases). The CDR3 runs 15 residues. V was cut by 4 bases and J by 0 bases, with 12 bases left in between. Germline V gives CDR1 SEHNR, CDR2 FQNEAQ (reference sequence). CDR3 in amino acids: CASSSRDNMNTEAFF. The CDR3 DNA reads as TGTGCCAGCAGCTCCCGGGACAACATGAACACTGAAGCTTTCTTT.

This clone was seen repeatedly, ten times or more. V and J are TRBV10-2 and TRBJ2-3; 10 positions agree with TRBD2. The CDR3 loop spans 15 amino acids. CDR1 is WSHSY, CDR2 SAAADI, per germline. V dropped 10 bases and J dropped 4; count of bases not matched to a gene: 11. The CDR3 bases are TGCGCCACGACTCCTAGCGGGAGTGCTTCAGATACGCAGTATTTT. Protein: CATTPSGSASDTQYF.